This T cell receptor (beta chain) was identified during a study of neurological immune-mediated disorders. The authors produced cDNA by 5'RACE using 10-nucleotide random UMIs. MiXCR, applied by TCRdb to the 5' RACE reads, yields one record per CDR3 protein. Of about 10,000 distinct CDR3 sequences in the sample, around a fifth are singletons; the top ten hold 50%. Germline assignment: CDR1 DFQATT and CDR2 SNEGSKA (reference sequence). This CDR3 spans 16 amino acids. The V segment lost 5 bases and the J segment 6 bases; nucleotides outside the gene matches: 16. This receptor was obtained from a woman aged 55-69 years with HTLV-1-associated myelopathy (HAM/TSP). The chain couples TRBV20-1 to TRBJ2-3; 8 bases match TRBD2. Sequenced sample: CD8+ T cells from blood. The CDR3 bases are TGCAGTGCTGGCCTCGGGGGGGTGGATCGGCCGGATACGCAGTATTTT. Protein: CSAGLGGVDRPDTQYF.